This TCR beta chain was captured in a study of blood T cell repertoires in COVID-19. Overall study context: From T cells, B-cell-depleted T cells, or PBMCs came the material, which was cDNA or gDNA.

The V segment lost 4 bases and the J segment 4 bases; nucleotides outside the gene matches: 3. Germline values: CDR1 SGHRS, CDR2 YFSETQ. This CDR3 has 15 amino acids. Clones were read by immunoSEQ multiplex PCR, and TCRdb kept only the in-frame ones, dropping some. Of about 180,000 clones listed, around 87% are singletons. Sequencing was performed on peripheral blood. The chain combines TRBV5-1 with TRBJ2-3; 13 bases match TRBD2. This clonotype was obtained from a man between 60 and 75 years old with COVID-19, enrolled during active disease. The CDR3 is CASSVTSGGPDTQYF. The CDR3 DNA reads TGCGCCAGCAGCGTGACTAGCGGGGGGCCAGATACGCAGTATTTT.